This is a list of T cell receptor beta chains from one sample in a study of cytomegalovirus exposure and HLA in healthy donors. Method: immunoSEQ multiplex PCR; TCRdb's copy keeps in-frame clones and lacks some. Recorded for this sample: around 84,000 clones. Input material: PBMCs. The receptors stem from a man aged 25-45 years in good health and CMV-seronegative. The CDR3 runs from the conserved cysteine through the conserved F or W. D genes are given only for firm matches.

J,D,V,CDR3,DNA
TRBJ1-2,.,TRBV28,CASSSRALLYGYTF,TGTGCCAGCAGTTCCAGGGCCCTGCTGTATGGCTACACCTTC
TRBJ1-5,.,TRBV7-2,CASTKTPGGFSQHF,TGTGCCAGCACCAAAACCCCGGGGGGCTTTTCCCAGCATTTT
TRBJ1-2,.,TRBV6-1,CASSESAGDYGYTF,TGTGCCAGCAGTGAATCAGCAGGGGACTATGGCTACACCTTC
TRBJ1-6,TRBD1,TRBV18,CASSPGSPTGVYNSPLHF,TGTGCCAGCTCACCAGGGTCGCCGACAGGGGTCTATAATTCACCCCTCCACTTT
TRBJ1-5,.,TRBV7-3,CASSRPWAGNNQPQHF,TGTGCCAGCAGCCGCCCCTGGGCAGGGAATAATCAGCCCCAGCATTTT
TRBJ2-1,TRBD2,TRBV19,CASSIVGAGGLNEQFF,TGTGCCAGTAGTATAGTAGGAGCGGGAGGCCTCAATGAGCAGTTCTTC
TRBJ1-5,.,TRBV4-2,CASSQDQAGLTQPQHF,TGTGCCAGCAGCCAAGATCAGGCAGGCCTTACCCAGCCCCAGCATTTT
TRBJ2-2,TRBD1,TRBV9,CASSTPGQGAITGELFF,TGTGCCAGCAGCACCCCGGGACAGGGGGCTATCACCGGGGAGCTGTTTTTT
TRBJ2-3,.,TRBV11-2,CASSSLQMDTQYF,TGTGCCAGCAGCTCCCTGCAGATGGATACGCAGTATTTT
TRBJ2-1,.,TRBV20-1,CSARDLNEQFF,TGCAGTGCTAGAGACCTCAATGAGCAGTTCTTC
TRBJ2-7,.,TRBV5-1,CASSLSRYYEQYF,TGCGCCAGCAGCTTGTCTAGATACTACGAGCAGTACTTC
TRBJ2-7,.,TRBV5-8,CASSLGILEGPGEQYF,TGTGCCAGCAGCTTGGGTATTTTGGAGGGCCCAGGCGAGCAGTACTTC
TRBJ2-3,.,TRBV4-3,CASSQAYSTDTQYF,TGCGCCAGCAGCCAAGCTTACTCCACAGATACGCAGTATTTT
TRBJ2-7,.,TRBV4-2,CASSQGRGNEQYF,TGTGCCAGCAGCCAAGGCAGGGGCAACGAGCAGTACTTC
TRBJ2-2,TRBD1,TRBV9,CASSWGQGNGELFF,TGTGCCAGCAGCTGGGGACAGGGCAACGGGGAGCTGTTTTTT
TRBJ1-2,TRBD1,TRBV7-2,CASSGQTGLNYGYTF,TGTGCCAGCAGCGGACAGACAGGGTTAAACTATGGCTACACCTTC
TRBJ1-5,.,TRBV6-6,CASSHGDYQPQHF,TGTGCCAGCAGTCACGGTGACTATCAGCCCCAGCATTTT
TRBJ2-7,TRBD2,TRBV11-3,CASSATSGPSYEQYF,TGTGCCAGCAGCGCGACTAGCGGGCCTTCCTACGAGCAGTACTTC
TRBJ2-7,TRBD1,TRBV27,CASSLRQGFYEQYF,TGTGCCAGCAGTTTACGACAGGGATTTTACGAGCAGTACTTC
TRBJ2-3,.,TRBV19,CASSNRLRAVSTDTQYF,TGTGCCAGTAGCAACCGCTTGAGGGCTGTAAGCACAGATACGCAGTATTTT
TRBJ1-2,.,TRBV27,CASSLSPGLPNYGYTF,TGTGCCAGCAGTTTATCCCCGGGTTTACCCAACTATGGCTACACCTTC
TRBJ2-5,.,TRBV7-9,CASTARDSRETQYF,TGTGCCAGCACCGCCAGGGACTCGAGAGAGACCCAGTACTTC
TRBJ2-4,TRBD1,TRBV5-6,CASSWGQEDGYF,TGTGCCAGCAGCTGGGGACAGGAGGACGGGTACTTC
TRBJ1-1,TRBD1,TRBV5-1,CASSPLFGQDTEAFF,TGCGCCAGCAGCCCCCTATTTGGACAGGACACTGAAGCTTTCTTT
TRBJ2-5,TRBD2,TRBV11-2,CASSLTSLGTQYF,TGTGCCAGCAGCTTGACTAGCCTAGGGACCCAGTACTTC
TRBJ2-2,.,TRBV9,CASSVGGSTNTGELFF,TGTGCCAGCAGCGTAGGGGGCAGCACAAACACCGGGGAGCTGTTTTTT
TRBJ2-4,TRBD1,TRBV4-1,CASSPGQGPNIQYF,TGCGCCAGCAGCCCTGGACAGGGCCCGAACATTCAGTACTTC
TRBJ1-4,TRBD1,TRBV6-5,CASSLRTQGVGEKLFF,TGTGCCAGCAGTTTACGAACACAGGGGGTCGGAGAAAAACTGTTTTTT
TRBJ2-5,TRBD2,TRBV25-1,CASRGSGAQYF,TGTGCCAGCAGAGGCAGCGGGGCCCAGTACTTC
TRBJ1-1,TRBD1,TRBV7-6,CASSLDGTGYTEAFF,TGTGCCAGCAGCTTAGATGGGACAGGTTACACTGAAGCTTTCTTT
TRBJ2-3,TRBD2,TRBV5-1,CASNPSGSTDTQYF,TGCGCCAGCAACCCTAGCGGCAGCACAGATACGCAGTATTTT
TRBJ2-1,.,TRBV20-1,CSATLAHEQFF,TGCAGTGCTACCCTAGCGCATGAGCAGTTCTTC
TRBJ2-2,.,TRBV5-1,CASSFQGGANTGELFF,TGCGCCAGCAGCTTTCAAGGGGGGGCAAACACCGGGGAGCTGTTTTTT
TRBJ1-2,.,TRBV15,CATSLTNNYGYTF,TGTGCCACCAGCTTAACAAACAACTATGGCTACACCTTC
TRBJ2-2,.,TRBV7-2,CASSGSTWSTGELFF,TGTGCCAGCAGCGGCTCGACTTGGTCCACCGGGGAGCTGTTTTTT
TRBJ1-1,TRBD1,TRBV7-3,CASSWTGNTEAFF,TGTGCCAGCAGTTGGACAGGGAACACTGAAGCTTTCTTT
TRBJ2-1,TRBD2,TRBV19,CASGPIAGVDNEQFF,TGTGCCAGTGGGCCAATAGCGGGAGTCGATAATGAGCAGTTCTTC
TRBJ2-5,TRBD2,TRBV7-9,CASSLGLALETQYF,TGTGCCAGCAGCCTGGGACTAGCGTTGGAGACCCAGTACTTC
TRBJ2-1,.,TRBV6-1,CASTEGVYNEQFF,TGTGCCAGCACCGAGGGGGTTTACAATGAGCAGTTCTTC
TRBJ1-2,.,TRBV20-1,CRCRGAYGYTF,TGCAGATGCAGGGGAGCCTATGGCTACACCTTC
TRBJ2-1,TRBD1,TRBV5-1,CASSQQGPSSYNEQFF,TGCGCCAGCAGCCAACAGGGGCCAAGCTCCTACAATGAGCAGTTCTTC
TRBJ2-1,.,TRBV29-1,CSSRGWGHNEQFF,TGCAGCTCAAGGGGTTGGGGCCACAATGAGCAGTTCTTC
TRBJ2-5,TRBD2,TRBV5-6,CASSAGTSGRKTQYF,TGTGCCAGCAGCGCAGGGACTAGCGGGAGAAAGACCCAGTACTTC
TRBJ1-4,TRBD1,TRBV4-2,CASSQRQGDNEKLFF,TGTGCCAGCAGCCAGAGACAGGGGGATAATGAAAAACTGTTTTTT
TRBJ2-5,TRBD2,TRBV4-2,CASSQVGLGETQYF,TGTGCCAGCAGCCAAGTGGGACTAGGGGAGACCCAGTACTTC
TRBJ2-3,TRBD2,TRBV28,CASSPGGPDTQYF,TGTGCCAGCAGTCCGGGGGGGCCGGATACGCAGTATTTT
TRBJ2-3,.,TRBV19,CASSMGGRADTQYF,TGTGCCAGTAGTATGGGCGGGCGGGCTGATACGCAGTATTTT
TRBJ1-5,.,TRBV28,CASSLRGFRSIQPQHF,TGTGCCAGCAGTTTAAGGGGGTTCAGGTCCATTCAGCCCCAGCATTTT
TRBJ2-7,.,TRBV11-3,CASSSSYEQYF,TGTGCCAGCAGCTCTAGCTACGAGCAGTACTTC